This T cell receptor beta chain was observed in a study of T cell repertoires in cytomegalovirus infection. TCRdb analysed the reads with MiXCR anew, one entry per CDR3 protein. The top ten clones hold 1.6% of a sample with about 240,000 distinct CDR3 sequences, about 12% of them seen once. General study points: HLA-C-restricted CMV-specific TCR beta clonotypes prevailed in the ex vivo response.

This clonotype was observed a handful of times. Its antigen is undetermined. This CDR3 is built from 14 residues. Trimming stripped 6 bases from V and 6 bases from J, with 16 bases between. Germline-derived CDR1 and CDR2 are SNHLY and FYNNEI. The specimen sequenced was PBMCs. This TCR derives from a human donor in good health (CMV status not recorded). Some clones in this sample may be carry-over from other donors' samples. This chain uses TRBV2 with TRBJ2-3; the D call may be TRBD1 or TRBD2 (5 bases each). CDR3 loop: CASSLRDRRDTQYF. In DNA form, the CDR3 reads TGTGCCAGCAGCCTCCGGGACCGCCGGGATACGCAGTATTTT. Using reference TRBV2 and TRBJ2-3 for the parts outside the CDR3, the full variable domain is EPEVTQTPSHQVTQMGQEVILRCVPISNHLYFYWYRQILGQKVEFLVSFYNNEISEKSEIFDDQFSVERPDGSNFTLKIRSTKLEDSAMYFCASSLRDRRDTQYFGPGTRLTVL.